These 10 T cell receptor beta chains were sequenced from one sample in a study of neurological immune-mediated disorders. One entry per CDR3 protein results from TCRdb running MiXCR on the 5' RACE reads. The repertoire holds 55,000 to 70,000 distinct CDR3 sequences, with around 4.8% as singletons. Sequencing input: PBMCs. These receptors came from a woman in her 50s with multiple sclerosis.

This chain joins TRBV7-2 and TRBJ1-6; D is unclear. From germline, CDR1 is SGHTA and CDR2 FQGNSA. The CDR3 consists of 11 residues. Between the trimmed V and J ends, which lost 3 bases and 12 bases, there was a span of 6 bases. The CDR3 coding sequence is TGTGCCAGCAGCTTTTCTTTACCCCTCCACTTT. Encoded protein: CASSFSLPLHF.

This clonotype has ten or more counts. CDR3 sequence (DNA): TGTGCCAGCAGCGTAGGTCCAGCCCTCACCCAGCCCCAGCATTTT. Translating gives CASSVGPALTQPQHF. The chain joins TRBV9 to TRBJ1-5; no firm D call. The CDR3 covers 15 residues. CDR1 is SGDLS and CDR2 is YYNGEE in the germline V gene. With 0 bases removed from V and 7 bases from J, the gap between germline ends came to 14 bases. Full variable domain (rest looked up from reference TRBV9 and TRBJ1-5): DSGVTQTPKHLITATGQRVTLRCSPRSGDLSVYWYQQSLDQGLQFLIQYYNGEERAKGNILERFSAQQFPDLHSELNLSSLELGDSALYFCASSVGPALTQPQHFGDGTRLSIL.

The sample holds many counts of this clonotype. V is TRBV20-1 and J is TRBJ1-1, with D possibly TRBD1 on 6 matching bases. The ends were cut back, 0 bases at V and 7 bases at J, with 9 bases in the middle. This CDR3 contains 12 residues. Germline lookup yields CDR1 DFQATT and CDR2 SNEGSKA (reference sequence). CDR3 sequence: CSARERQVEAFF. CDR3 bases: TGCAGTGCTAGAGAACGACAGGTTGAAGCTTTCTTT.

There are many counts of this clonotype. J is TRBJ1-5 and V is TRBV20-1; no clear D gene. The CDR3 loop spans 12 amino acids. The germline V gene encodes CDR1 DFQATT and CDR2 SNEGSKA (reference sequence). V was cut by 0 bases and J by 7 bases, with 7 bases left in between. Here the CDR3 reads CSARDLGQPQHF. CDR3 DNA: TGCAGTGCTAGAGATCTTGGGCAGCCCCAGCATTTT.

The sample holds many counts of this clonotype. V and J are TRBV6-5 and TRBJ2-6; 9 nucleotides match TRBD1. The CDR3 extends over 20 amino acids. V dropped 3 bases and J dropped 0; count of bases not matched to a gene: 12. The germline V gene has CDR1 MNHEY and CDR2 SVGAGI. CDR3 region: CASSYHFSGTGNSGANVLTF. CDR3 nucleotides: TGTGCCAGCAGTTATCACTTCTCCGGGACAGGGAACTCTGGGGCCAACGTCCTGACTTTC.

This clonotype was seen repeatedly, ten times or more. The chain is built from TRBV5-1 and TRBJ2-5; D is tentatively TRBD1 or TRBD2 (5 bases each). Germline CDR1 SGHRS, CDR2 YFSETQ. This CDR3 comprises 14 residues. Trimming pared 6 bases from V and 1 base from J, leaving 13 bases between. The CDR3 spells CASKERGAQETQYF. The CDR3 DNA is TGCGCCAGCAAGGAGAGGGGAGCCCAAGAGACCCAGTACTTC.

In this sample, this clonotype turned up many times. Germline is not matched at one junction end, which may reflect a read error. The genes are TRBV20-1 and TRBJ1-5; 7 bases fit TRBD1. The V gene's germline CDR1 is DFQATT and CDR2 SNEGSKA (reference sequence). This CDR3 is built from 14 residues. CDR3 protein: CSARITGEYQPQNF. In DNA form, the CDR3 reads TGCAGTGCTAGAATAACAGGGGAGTATCAGCCCCAGAATTTT.

Ten or more counts support this clonotype. This chain uses TRBV5-1 with TRBJ2-3; D tentatively reads TRBD1 or TRBD2 (6 bases each). The CDR3 runs to 15 residues. Germline V gene lookup returns CDR1 SGHRS and CDR2 YFSETQ. Trimming removed 0 bases from V and 4 bases from J, with 12 bases in between. CDR3 region: CASSLDPGAADTQYF. DNA of the CDR3: TGCGCCAGCAGCTTGGATCCGGGGGCGGCAGATACGCAGTATTTT. The variable domain in full, with the rest retrieved from reference TRBV5-1 and TRBJ2-3, is KAGVTQTPRYLIKTRGQQVTLSCSPISGHRSVSWYQQTPGQGLQFLFEYFSETQRNKGNFPGRFSGRQFSNSRSEMNVSTLELGDSALYLCASSLDPGAADTQYFGPGTRLTVL.

This clonotype was detected many times. The chain has TRBV5-5 and TRBJ1-2; 7 bases match TRBD1. The CDR3 contains 13 residues. V dropped 1 base and J dropped 8; count of bases not matched to a gene: 5. Germline V CDR1 and CDR2: SGHKS, YYEKEE (reference sequence). The CDR3 loop reads CASSLNRGEGYTF. For the CDR3, the DNA is TGTGCCAGCAGCTTGAACAGGGGAGAAGGCTACACCTTC.

In this sample, this clonotype turned up many times. Here the CDR3 DNA reads TGTGCCAGCAGTCCTCACAGGGGGACTGAAGCTTTCTTT. This translates into CASSPHRGTEAFF. This chain links TRBV12-3 or TRBV12-4 with TRBJ1-1, with TRBD1 matching over 8 bases. The CDR3 contains 13 residues. The ends lost 5 bases at V and 5 bases at J; junction bases unmatched: 4.